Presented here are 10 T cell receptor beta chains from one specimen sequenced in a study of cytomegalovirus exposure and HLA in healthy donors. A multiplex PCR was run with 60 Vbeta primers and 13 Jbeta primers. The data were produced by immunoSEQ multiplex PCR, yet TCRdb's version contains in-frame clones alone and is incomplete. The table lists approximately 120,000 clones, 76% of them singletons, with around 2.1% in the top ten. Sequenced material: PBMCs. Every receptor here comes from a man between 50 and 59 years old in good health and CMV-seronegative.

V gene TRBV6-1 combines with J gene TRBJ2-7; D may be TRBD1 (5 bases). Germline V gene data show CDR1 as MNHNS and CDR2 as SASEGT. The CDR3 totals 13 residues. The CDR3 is CASSEGLGAVGNV. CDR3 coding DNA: TGTGCCAGCAGTGAGGGTCTAGGGGCCGTAGGGAACGTC.

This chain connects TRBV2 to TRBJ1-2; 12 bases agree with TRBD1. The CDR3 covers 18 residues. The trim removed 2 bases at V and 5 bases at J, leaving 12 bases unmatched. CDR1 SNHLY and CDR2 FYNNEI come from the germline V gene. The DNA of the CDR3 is TGTGCCAGCAGTGAATACGGGACAGGGGGCGGTGTTATATATGGCTACACCTTC. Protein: CASSEYGTGGGVIYGYTF.

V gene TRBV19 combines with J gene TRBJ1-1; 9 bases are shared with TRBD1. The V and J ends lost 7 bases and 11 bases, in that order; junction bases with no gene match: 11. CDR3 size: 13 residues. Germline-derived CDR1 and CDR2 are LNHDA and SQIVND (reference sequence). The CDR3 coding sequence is TGTGCCAGTACCTTAGGGACAGGGCTGGGCGCTTTCTTT. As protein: CASTLGTGLGAFF.

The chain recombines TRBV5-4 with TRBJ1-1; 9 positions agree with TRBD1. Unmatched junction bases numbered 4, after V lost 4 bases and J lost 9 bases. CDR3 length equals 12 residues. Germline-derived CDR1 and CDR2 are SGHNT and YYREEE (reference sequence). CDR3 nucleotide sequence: TGTGCCAGCAGCACGGACAGGGGCCAAGCTTTCTTT. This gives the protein CASSTDRGQAFF.

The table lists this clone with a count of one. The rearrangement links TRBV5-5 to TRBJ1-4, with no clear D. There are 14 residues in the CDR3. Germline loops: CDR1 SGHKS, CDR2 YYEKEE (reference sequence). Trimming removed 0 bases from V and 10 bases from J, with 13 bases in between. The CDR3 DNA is TGTGCCAGCAGCTTGGGAGGGAGGGAAGGAAAACTGTTTTTT. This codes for CASSLGGREGKLFF.

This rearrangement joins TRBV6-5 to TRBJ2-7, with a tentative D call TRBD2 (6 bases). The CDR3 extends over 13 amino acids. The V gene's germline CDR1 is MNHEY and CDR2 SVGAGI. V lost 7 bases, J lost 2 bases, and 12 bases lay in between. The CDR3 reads CASITGEAYEQYF. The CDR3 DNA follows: TGTGCCAGCATAACGGGGGAGGCCTACGAGCAGTACTTC.

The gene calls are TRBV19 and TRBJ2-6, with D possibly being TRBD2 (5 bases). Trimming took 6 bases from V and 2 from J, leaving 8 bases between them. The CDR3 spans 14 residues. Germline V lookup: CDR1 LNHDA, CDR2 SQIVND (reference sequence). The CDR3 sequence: CASSPGTGANVLTF. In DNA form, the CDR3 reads TGTGCCAGTAGCCCCGGGACTGGGGCCAACGTCCTGACTTTC.

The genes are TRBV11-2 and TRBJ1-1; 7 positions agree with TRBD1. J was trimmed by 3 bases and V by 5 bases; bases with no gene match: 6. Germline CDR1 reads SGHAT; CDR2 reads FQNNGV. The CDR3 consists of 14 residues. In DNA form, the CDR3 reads TGTGCCAGCAGCACACAGGGGAGGCACACTGAAGCTTTCTTT. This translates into CASSTQGRHTEAFF. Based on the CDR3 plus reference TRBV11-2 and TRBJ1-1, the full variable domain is EAGVAQSPRYKIIEKRQSVAFWCNPISGHATLYWYQQILGQGPKLLIQFQNNGVVDDSQLPKDRFSAERLKGVDSTLKIQPAKLEDSAVYLCASSTQGRHTEAFFGQGTRLTVV.

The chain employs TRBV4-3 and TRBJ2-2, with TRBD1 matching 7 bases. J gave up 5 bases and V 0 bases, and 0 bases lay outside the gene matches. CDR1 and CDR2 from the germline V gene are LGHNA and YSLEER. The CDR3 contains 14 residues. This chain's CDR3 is CASSQETGTGELFF. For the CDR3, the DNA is TGCGCCAGCAGCCAAGAGACAGGGACCGGGGAGCTGTTTTTT.

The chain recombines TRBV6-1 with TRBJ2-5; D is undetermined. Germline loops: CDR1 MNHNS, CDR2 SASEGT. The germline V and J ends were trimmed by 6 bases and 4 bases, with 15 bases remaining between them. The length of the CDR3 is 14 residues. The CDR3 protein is CASSVGLAGETQYF. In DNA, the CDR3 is TGTGCCAGCAGCGTTGGCCTTGCAGGAGAGACCCAGTACTTC.